The present T cell receptor (beta chain) was sequenced within a study of blood T cells in healthy people across ages (dated by TCRdb to 2015 to 2017). Broadly, across the study: Template switching captured roughly one uniquely barcoded TCR beta cDNA molecule per two T cells in model experiments. Age-related changes in TCR beta repertoire diversity were measured in the study by deep sequencing normalized with unique cDNA molecular identifiers. The donors were split into four age groups: young (average roughly 15 years), middle-aged (around 37), aged (approximately 60) and long-lived (approximately 89). To avoid experimental bias, donors of different ages were spread randomly across the sequencing lanes. The study analyzed two additional independent replicas of 1 million unique cDNA reads from the same blood draw for two donors, one aged 18 to 30 and one aged 80 or older.

What the study reported, not specific to this receptor: Compared with the aged group, the long-lived group had more naive CD4+ T cells, fewer expanded clones and increased TCR diversity, a pattern suggesting age selection. Donor CMV infection status was unknown, potentially confounding age-related changes in expanded clonotypes. Estimates of total diversity from one million sequenced T cells were regarded as lower bounds and underestimates. Bulk unsorted PBMC profiling prevented conclusive comparison of naive and antigen-experienced compartments. As age increased, observed TCR beta diversity per million T cells dropped in a roughly linear way, and a significant reduction was already evident by age about 40. The percentage of naive T cells measured by flow cytometry correlated strongly with observed TCR beta diversity.

This clonotype showed up just a few times. No antigen is known for it. No base qualities exist here, and no much larger clone lies one base off it. The library was generated by 5' RACE. The reads were generated on an Illumina HiSeq 2500. A second PCR of roughly 7 to 11 cycles was performed with a sample-barcoded 5' primer and a J-beta primer mix. A template-switch 5' adaptor carrying 12 random nucleotides introduced a unique molecular identifier onto each TCR beta cDNA molecule. At least 2.5 million CDR3-containing paired-end reads were obtained from each sample. All of the RNA was converted into first-strand cDNA using the Mint cDNA synthesis kit, with a TRBC-specific oligonucleotide serving as the primer. All cDNA was treated with uracil-DNA glycosylase and then went through a first 18-cycle PCR with the universal primers M1SS and BC2_uni_R. For the original study's pipeline: For normalization, 1 million high-quality reads, each with a distinct molecular identifier, were randomly selected from each sample. Reads sharing molecular identifiers were discarded rather than binned into consensus sequences. MiTCR, run with a Q25 quality threshold and the strictest error-elimination algorithm, handled CDR3 identification, clonotype clustering and error correction. Lower-bound total TCR beta diversity was estimated with a nonparametric unseen species model using Euler transformation. The raw public reads went through TCRdb reprocessing: fastp at Q25, MiXCR clone calling, in-frame beta chains kept. CDR3 protein duplicates are merged, each entry listing the most common genes and DNA. The V and J calls were not made by the authors but by TCRdb's processing. This sample has roughly 2 million distinct CDR3 sequences in its table, and 49% of those were observed once. The ten largest clones take up over 2% of the sample.

The donors were roughly 40 Caucasian individuals from Russia, aged about 6 to 95 years, who were systemically healthy. Ten milliliters of peripheral blood were collected from each donor into EDTA-treated Vacutainer tubes. Ficoll-Paque density-gradient centrifugation was used to isolate PBMCs, with at least 7 million per sample. Total RNA, at least 6 micrograms per sample, was extracted from PBMCs with Trizol reagent. For every donor, an aliquot of PBMCs went through flow cytometry to measure the percentages of naive CD45RAhigh/CD27high T cells. From a lookup of the germline V gene, CDR1 and CDR2 are MGHDK and SYGVNS. A distance of 16 bases separates the germline ends of V and J, which lose 0 bases and 11 bases respectively. The CDR3 sequence holds 14 residues, the cysteine and phenylalanine included. Only CDR3 DNA remains: 42 bases, in frame from the first base.

The specimen sequenced was blood. The receptor's source is a woman aged 40 to 50 in good health. The V and J genes are TRBV25-1 and TRBJ2-5, with a tentative D call of TRBD1 or TRBD2, each matching 5 bases. The CDR3 here reads CASSEYGTDREQYF. The DNA sequence is as follows: TGTGCCAGCAGTGAATACGGGACGGATAGGGAGCAGTACTTC.